A single sample is the source of the 3 T cell receptor beta chains below, sequenced in a study of neurological immune-mediated disorders. In TCRdb, the 5' RACE reads were re-called with MiXCR into one record per CDR3 protein. This table has 84,000 or so distinct CDR3 sequences, under 13% appearing once. Sequenced sample: PBMCs. These receptors were collected from a man aged 35-49 years in good health.

The table lists this clonotype with many counts. The chain combines TRBV5-1 with TRBJ2-5; perhaps TRBD2 as D (5 bases). Germline V gene lookup returns CDR1 SGHRS and CDR2 YFSETQ. Trimming left V 2 bases short and J 4 bases short, with 15 bases between. The CDR3 has 15 residues. As DNA, the CDR3 is TGCGCCAGCAGCTTAGCCGGAGGAAGTCGAGAGACCCAGTACTTC. It encodes CASSLAGGSRETQYF. The complete variable domain, with remaining parts taken from reference TRBV5-1 and TRBJ2-5, reads KAGVTQTPRYLIKTRGQQVTLSCSPISGHRSVSWYQQTPGQGLQFLFEYFSETQRNKGNFPGRFSGRQFSNSRSEMNVSTLELGDSALYLCASSLAGGSRETQYFGPGTRLLVL.

In its sample, this clonotype was seen many times. The chain combines TRBV12-3 or TRBV12-4 with TRBJ2-1, with TRBD2 matching over 10 bases. CDR3 size: 14 residues. The V segment lost 5 bases and the J segment 11 bases; nucleotides outside the gene matches: 9. For the CDR3, the DNA is TGTGCCAGCAGTGAAACTAGCGGGGCTTTGCAGCAGTTCTTC. Amino acids: CASSETSGALQQFF.

This clonotype was detected many times. The CDR3 sequence is CASSLRGSGGVEQFF. The CDR3 DNA reads TGTGCCAGCAGCCTCCGGGGTAGCGGGGGGGTTGAGCAGTTCTTC. This rearrangement joins TRBV11-2 to TRBJ2-1; 11 nucleotides line up with TRBD2. This CDR3 is 15 amino acids long. The ends lost 5 bases at V and 9 bases at J; junction bases unmatched: 9. The germline V gene encodes CDR1 SGHAT and CDR2 FQNNGV. Complete variable domain (other parts from reference TRBV11-2 and TRBJ2-1): EAGVAQSPRYKIIEKRQSVAFWCNPISGHATLYWYQQILGQGPKLLIQFQNNGVVDDSQLPKDRFSAERLKGVDSTLKIQPAKLEDSAVYLCASSLRGSGGVEQFFGPGTRLTVL.